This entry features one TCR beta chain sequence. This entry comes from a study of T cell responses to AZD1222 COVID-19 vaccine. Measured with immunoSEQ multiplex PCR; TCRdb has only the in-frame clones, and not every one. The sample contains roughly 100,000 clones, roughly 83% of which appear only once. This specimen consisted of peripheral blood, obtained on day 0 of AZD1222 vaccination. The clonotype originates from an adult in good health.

The CDR3 DNA reads TGTGCCAGCAGCCCGGACGGAGTTTATGGCTACACCTTC. This codes for CASSPDGVYGYTF. The chain carries TRBV25-1 and TRBJ1-2; D is ambiguous. V lost 6 bases to trimming and J lost 5 bases, with 13 bases between them. The CDR3 runs 13 residues. Germline lookup yields CDR1 MGHDK and CDR2 SYGVNS.